This T cell receptor (beta chain) was observed in a study of blood T cell repertoires in COVID-19. Participants came from 20 to 25 US areas, aged about 18 to 100 years. Looked up from germline, CDR1 is MDHEN and CDR2 is SYDVKM. This CDR3 has 15 amino acids. V shed 7 bases and J 3 bases; nucleotides not matched to a gene: 9. The method was immunoSEQ multiplex PCR; TCRdb's version includes in-frame clones alone and lacks a portion of them. The sample has about 260,000 clones, 88% seen once; the top ten hold less than 3%. The TCR was taken from a woman aged 45 to 65 who had recovered from COVID-19. The chain links TRBV28 to TRBJ2-1; TRBD2 matches at 7 bases. Sequencing used PBMCs or T cells enriched from blood (not recorded which). This CDR3 reads CASTKQRERYNEQFF. CDR3 coding DNA: TGTGCCAGCACCAAACAGCGGGAACGCTACAATGAGCAGTTCTTC.